Following are 19 T cell receptor beta chains from one sample sequenced in a study of STAT5B mutations in CD4+ large granular lymphocyte leukemia. Here immunoSEQ multiplex PCR was the method, and the copy in TCRdb shows in-frame clones only, minus some. The table has around 37,000 clones, about 80% seen once. The sequenced sample consisted of CD4+ T cells from blood buffy coats. These receptors came from a human donor in good health.

The V gene is TRBV5-8, the J gene TRBJ2-5, with 7 bases that match TRBD1. The germline gives CDR1 SGHTS, CDR2 YDEGEE. This CDR3 contains 16 residues. Trimming removed 0 bases from V and 5 bases from J; junction bases left unmatched: 10. The CDR3 loop reads CASSLAGQSSGETQYF. The DNA of the CDR3 is TGTGCCAGCAGCTTGGCGGGACAGAGTAGTGGCGAGACCCAGTACTTC.

This clone appeared a few times. This chain joins TRBV5-6 and TRBJ1-2, with D uncertain. The germline CDR1 and CDR2 sequences are SGHDT and YYEEEE. CDR3 size: 13 residues. Trimming removed 5 bases at V and 3 bases at J, with 11 bases between. The CDR3 here is CASSGVNYYGYTF. CDR3 coding DNA: TGTGCCAGCAGTGGGGTAAACTACTATGGCTACACCTTC. Complete variable domain (other parts from reference TRBV5-6 and TRBJ1-2): DAGVTQSPTHLIKTRGQQVTLRCSPKSGHDTVSWYQQALGQGPQFIFQYYEEEERQRGNFPDRFSGHQFPNYSSELNVNALLLGDSALYLCASSGVNYYGYTFGSGTRLTVV.

This clone has just a few counts. The chain carries TRBV5-1 and TRBJ1-2; 7 bases fit TRBD1. In germline, CDR1 is SGHRS, CDR2 YFSETQ. There are 14 residues in the CDR3. Trimming cost V 4 bases and J 3 bases; bases outside gene matches: 6. The CDR3 loop reads CASSLNRGDYGYTF. CDR3 bases: TGCGCCAGCAGCCTTAACAGGGGAGACTATGGCTACACCTTC.

A remark on this clone: At one end the junction does not follow the germline gene, possibly because of a read error. The chain uses TRBV7-7 and TRBJ2-5, with 7 nucleotides matching TRBD1. Germline CDR1 and CDR2: SSHAT and FNYEAQ (reference sequence). The CDR3 sequence is 14 residues long. This chain's CDR3 is CASSLRQGLETQYF. The CDR3 bases are TGTGCTAGCAGCCTCAGACAGGGTTTAGAGACCCAGTACTTC.

A word on this clone: At one of its ends the junction is not consistent with the germline gene, which may arise from a read error. The CDR3 reads CASSIQGGGKTIQYF. The CDR3 DNA sequence: TGCGCCAGCAGTATTCAAGGGGGGGGGAAAACCATTCAGTACTTC. The chain joins TRBV4-1 to TRBJ2-4; the D gene is possibly TRBD2 (7 bases). This CDR3 is built from 15 residues. CDR1 MGHRA and CDR2 YSYEKL come from the germline V gene.

V is TRBV28 and J is TRBJ2-7; TRBD2 agrees at 11 bases. The CDR3 runs 15 residues. Losses at the gene ends were 4 bases for V and 1 base for J; bases not matched to a gene: 3. Germline V gene lookup returns CDR1 MDHEN and CDR2 SYDVKM. CDR3 residues: CASSYGTSGSYEQYF. CDR3 bases: TGTGCCAGCAGTTATGGGACTAGCGGATCCTACGAGCAGTACTTC.

This clone has more than one count but fewer than ten. The chain couples TRBV29-1 to TRBJ1-5; TRBD1 aligns across 7 bases. Germline V CDR1 and CDR2: SQVTM, ANQGSEA. The CDR3 contains 15 residues. V lost 5 bases and J lost 4; bases outside the gene matches: 11. The CDR3 loop reads CSVSGLQGMNQPQHF. For the CDR3, the DNA is TGCAGCGTTTCTGGTTTACAGGGGATGAATCAGCCCCAGCATTTT.

This clone has just a few counts. The rearrangement uses TRBV11-1 and TRBJ1-6; 7 nucleotides align to TRBD1. CDR1 and CDR2 (germline): SGHAT, FQDESV (reference sequence). Trimming took 0 bases from V and 4 from J; bases not matched to a gene: 9. The CDR3 is made up of 18 amino acids. This CDR3 reads CASSLAELPGQYNSPLHF. Here the CDR3 DNA reads TGTGCCAGCAGCTTAGCGGAGCTTCCGGGACAGTATAATTCACCCCTCCACTTT.

The chain employs TRBV19 and TRBJ2-5; a weak D match, TRBD1 (7 bases). The CDR3 totals 16 residues. Germline assignment: CDR1 LNHDA and CDR2 SQIVND (reference sequence). V shed 0 bases and J shed 5 bases, with 16 bases lying between them. The DNA of the CDR3 is TGTGCCAGTAGTATAGATCCGTCAGGGGGGTGGGAGACCCAGTACTTC. The encoded protein is CASSIDPSGGWETQYF.

This clone was detected only a few times. The rearrangement joins TRBV6-6 to TRBJ2-5; a possible D gene is TRBD1 (6 bases). The CDR3 has 15 amino acids. The germline V gene has CDR1 MNHNY and CDR2 SVGAGI (reference sequence). V shed 2 bases and J shed 0 bases, with 10 bases lying between them. Here the CDR3 DNA reads TGTGCCAGCAGTTACAACGGACAGCACCAAGAGACCCAGTACTTC. Residues: CASSYNGQHQETQYF.

The V and J genes are TRBV4-1 and TRBJ2-2; possible D gene TRBD1, 6 bases. Germline values: CDR1 MGHRA, CDR2 YSYEKL. The length of the CDR3 is 15 residues. V lost 1 base, J lost 4 bases, and 10 bases lay in between. The CDR3 protein is CASSQGAGVTGELFF. The CDR3 DNA follows: TGCGCCAGCAGCCAAGGGGCAGGGGTCACCGGGGAGCTGTTTTTT.

CDR3 DNA sequence: TGTGCCAGCACCCCGGACCAGGGGCCCTACGAGCAGTACTTC. Amino acids: CASTPDQGPYEQYF. V is TRBV2 and J is TRBJ2-7; TRBD1 might be the D (6 bases). The germline V gene encodes CDR1 SNHLY and CDR2 FYNNEI. V shed 7 bases and J shed 2 bases, with 15 bases lying between them. The CDR3 has 14 amino acids.

The CDR3 spells CASTPGGQGNEQYF. DNA for the CDR3: TGTGCCAGCACGCCCGGCGGGCAGGGCAACGAGCAGTACTTC. The chain couples TRBV28 to TRBJ2-7; perhaps D is TRBD1 or TRBD2 (5 bases each). There are 14 residues in the CDR3. V lost 7 bases and J 5 bases, leaving 18 bases between the germline ends. Germline V gene sequence: CDR1 MDHEN, CDR2 SYDVKM.

This clone has just one count. This chain connects TRBV27 to TRBJ2-5, with D perhaps matching TRBD2 (5 bases). The CDR3 covers 14 residues. Trimming took 6 bases from V and 0 from J, leaving 11 bases between them. Per germline, CDR1 MNHEY and CDR2 SMNVEV (reference sequence). CDR3 amino acids: CASRVSRDQETQYF. In nucleotides, the CDR3 is TGTGCCAGCAGGGTCTCGAGGGACCAAGAGACCCAGTACTTC.

J is TRBJ2-7 and V is TRBV27; the match to TRBD1 covers 9 bases. This CDR3 region has 15 residues. With V trimmed by 7 bases and J by 5 bases, 12 bases remained unmatched. The V gene's germline CDR1 is MNHEY and CDR2 SMNVEV (reference sequence). DNA for the CDR3: TGTGCCAGCAATCGACCCGGGACAGGGTTTCACGAGCAGTACTTC. Its translation: CASNRPGTGFHEQYF.

V gene TRBV5-5 combines with J gene TRBJ2-7, with 9 bases matching TRBD1. Germline V gives CDR1 SGHKS, CDR2 YYEKEE (reference sequence). J was trimmed by 6 bases and V by 4 bases; bases with no gene match: 8. CDR3 length: 14 amino acids. As DNA, the CDR3 is TGTGCCAGCAGCCGGAGGGACAGGGCTCCCGAGCAGTACTTC. Translated, it gives CASSRRDRAPEQYF.

The CDR3 here is CASSLGDRTVEKLFF. The DNA of the CDR3 is TGTGCCAGCAGCTTGGGGGACAGGACTGTTGAAAAACTGTTTTTT. This rearrangement joins TRBV7-2 to TRBJ1-4; 8 positions agree with TRBD1. Trimming took 3 bases from V and 7 from J; bases not matched to a gene: 7. The CDR3 is made up of 15 amino acids. The germline V gene encodes CDR1 SGHTA and CDR2 FQGNSA.

The V and J genes are TRBV6-1 and TRBJ2-5; 7 bases agree with TRBD2. Germline assignment: CDR1 MNHNS and CDR2 SASEGT. V was pared by 1 base and J by 4 bases, with 3 bases of the junction left unmatched. This CDR3 is 14 amino acids long. CDR3 in DNA: TGTGCCAGCAGTGAAGGAACTAGCGCAGAGACCCAGTACTTC. This translates into CASSEGTSAETQYF.

The chain combines TRBV7-9 with TRBJ2-7; 11 bases are shared with TRBD2. Losses at the gene ends were 4 bases for V and 6 bases for J; bases not matched to a gene: 11. Germline loops: CDR1 SEHNR, CDR2 FQNEAQ (reference sequence). This CDR3 comprises 16 residues. The CDR3 spells CASSSGLAGGSSEQYF. CDR3 in DNA: TGTGCCAGCAGCTCCGGGCTAGCGGGAGGTTCTAGCGAGCAGTACTTC.